This TCR beta chain stems from a study of cytomegalovirus exposure and HLA in healthy donors. Use of 60 Vbeta and 13 Jbeta primers characterized the PCR. Clones were read by immunoSEQ multiplex PCR, and TCRdb kept only the in-frame ones, dropping some. The clone table shows tens of thousands of clones, with the ten largest holding about 12%. This CDR3 has 13 residues. The V gene lost 3 bases and the J gene lost 8 bases, with 12 bases spanning the gap. Germline CDR1 is SGHNT and CDR2 is YENEEA. The sequence was obtained from a woman aged 60-75 years in good health and CMV-seropositive. The rearrangement uses TRBV11-3 and TRBJ2-3, with D uncertain. Input material: PBMCs. The CDR3 DNA reads as TGTGCCAGCAGCTTGTTCTTCGCGGCTACGCAGTATTTT. Translating gives CASSLFFAATQYF.